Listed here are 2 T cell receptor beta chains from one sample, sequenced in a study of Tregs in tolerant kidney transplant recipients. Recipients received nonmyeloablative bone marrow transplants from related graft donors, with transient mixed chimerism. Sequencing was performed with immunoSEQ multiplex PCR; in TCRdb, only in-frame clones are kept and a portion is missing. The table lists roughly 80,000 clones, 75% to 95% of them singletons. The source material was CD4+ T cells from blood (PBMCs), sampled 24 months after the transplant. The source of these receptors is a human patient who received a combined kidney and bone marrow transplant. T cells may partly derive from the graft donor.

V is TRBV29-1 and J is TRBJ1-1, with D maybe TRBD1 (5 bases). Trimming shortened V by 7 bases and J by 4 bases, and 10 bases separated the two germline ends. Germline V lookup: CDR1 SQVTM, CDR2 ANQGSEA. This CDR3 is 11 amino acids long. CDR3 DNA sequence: TGCAGCGCGGGCGGGGGCACTGAAGCTTTCTTT. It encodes CSAGGGTEAFF.

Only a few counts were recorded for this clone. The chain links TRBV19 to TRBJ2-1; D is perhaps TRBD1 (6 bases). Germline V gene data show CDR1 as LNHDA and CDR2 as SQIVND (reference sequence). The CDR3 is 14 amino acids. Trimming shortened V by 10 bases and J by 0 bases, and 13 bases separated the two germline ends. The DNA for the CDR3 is TGTGCCACACAGGGTTCGTACTCCTACAATGAGCAGTTCTTC. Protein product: CATQGSYSYNEQFF.